The clone carrying this TCR beta chain was seen a few times. These data come from a study of identical twins. TCRdb reanalysed the 5' RACE reads using MiXCR and keeps one entry per CDR3 protein. The repertoire holds nearly 650,000 distinct CDR3 sequences, with under 8.5% as singletons. J was trimmed by 3 bases and V by 5 bases; bases with no gene match: 5. The germline V gene has CDR1 MNHNS and CDR2 SASEGT. The CDR3 extends over 15 amino acids. These data are also associated with another study on yellow fever vaccine responses in identical twins.

The sample taken for sequencing was PBMCs. The chain recombines TRBV6-1 with TRBJ2-2; 8 bases line up with TRBD1. This receptor was taken from a woman in her late teens or twenties in good health. CDR3 in amino acids: CASSRTGGYTGELFF. The CDR3, as DNA: TGTGCCAGCAGTCGTACAGGGGGTTACACCGGGGAGCTGTTTTTT.